Listed below are T cell receptor beta chains from one sample, sequenced in a study of OX40 agonist ivuxolimab in advanced cancers. Profiled with immunoSEQ multiplex PCR; TCRdb holds only in-frame clones, not every one. The sample has 60,000 to 70,000 clones; roughly 88% are singletons. Sequencing was performed on CD4+ or CD8+ T cells sorted from blood, taken in a trial of the OX40 agonist ivuxolimab. The source of these receptors is an adult with an advanced solid tumor such as melanoma, head and neck, liver or kidney cancer. Each CDR3 is given with its conserved first and last residue. The order of the fields is J gene, D gene, V gene, clone size, CDR3 length, CDR3 DNA, CDR3 protein. D genes are given only for firm matches. Rows give clone size only sometimes, using once, few, many, or a class for an expanded clone.

j_call: TRBJ2-7; d_call: -; v_call: TRBV7-9; clone_size: -; cdr3_length: 18; cdr3_nt: TGTGCCAGCAGCTTAGAGGCCAGCGGCCCCACCAACCCCTACGAGCAGTACTTC; cdr3_aa: CASSLEASGPTNPYEQYF
j_call: TRBJ2-1; d_call: TRBD2; v_call: TRBV19; clone_size: -; cdr3_length: 15; cdr3_nt: TGTGCCAGTAGTCCCCTCAGCGGGAAGCACAATGAGCAGTTCTTC; cdr3_aa: CASSPLSGKHNEQFF
j_call: TRBJ2-7; d_call: TRBD2; v_call: TRBV15; clone_size: once; cdr3_length: 16; cdr3_nt: TGTGCCACCAGCAGAGTGAGGACTAGCCGGCGCTACGAGCAGTACTTC; cdr3_aa: CATSRVRTSRRYEQYF
j_call: TRBJ1-1; d_call: -; v_call: TRBV5-8; clone_size: -; cdr3_length: 13; cdr3_nt: TGTGCCAGCAGGGACCTCGTAGAAACTGAAGCTTTCTTT; cdr3_aa: CASRDLVETEAFF
j_call: TRBJ2-3; d_call: TRBD2; v_call: TRBV11-3; clone_size: -; cdr3_length: 18; cdr3_nt: TGTGCCAGCAGCTTCGGGCTAGCGGGGTCCGCTAGCACAGATACGCAGTATTTT; cdr3_aa: CASSFGLAGSASTDTQYF
j_call: TRBJ2-7; d_call: -; v_call: TRBV6-5; clone_size: -; cdr3_length: 13; cdr3_nt: TGTGCCAGCAGTTCCGACTTCTCCTACGAGCAGTACTTC; cdr3_aa: CASSSDFSYEQYF
j_call: TRBJ2-1; d_call: TRBD1; v_call: TRBV7-6; clone_size: -; cdr3_length: 12; cdr3_nt: TGTGCCAGCAGCCGAACAGGGGATGAGCAGTTCTTC; cdr3_aa: CASSRTGDEQFF
j_call: TRBJ2-5; d_call: -; v_call: TRBV7-6; clone_size: once; cdr3_length: 15; cdr3_nt: TGTGCCAGCAGCTTAGCGTCGGTGAGCCAAGAGACCCAGTACTTC; cdr3_aa: CASSLASVSQETQYF
j_call: TRBJ2-7; d_call: TRBD1; v_call: TRBV6-6; clone_size: -; cdr3_length: 13; cdr3_nt: TGTGCCAGCGGCCGGGACAGGGAGGACGAGCAGTACTTC; cdr3_aa: CASGRDREDEQYF
j_call: TRBJ2-7; d_call: TRBD2; v_call: TRBV6-1; clone_size: once; cdr3_length: 15; cdr3_nt: TGTGCCAGCAGTTGGACTAGCGGGACTTCCTACGAGCAGTACTTC; cdr3_aa: CASSWTSGTSYEQYF
j_call: TRBJ2-1; d_call: TRBD2; v_call: TRBV6-5; clone_size: -; cdr3_length: 16; cdr3_nt: TGTGCCAGCAGTTCGCTCACTAGCGGTAGGGACAATGAGCAGTTCTTC; cdr3_aa: CASSSLTSGRDNEQFF
j_call: TRBJ2-2; d_call: -; v_call: TRBV19; clone_size: -; cdr3_length: 15; cdr3_nt: TGTGCCAGTAGTCATGGAGGGAGCGCCACCGGGGAGCTGTTTTTT; cdr3_aa: CASSHGGSATGELFF
j_call: TRBJ2-1; d_call: TRBD2; v_call: TRBV7-3; clone_size: few; cdr3_length: 18; cdr3_nt: TGTGCCAGCAGCTTAGTTCCATTCGGGACTAGCGAATCCAATGAGCAGTTCTTC; cdr3_aa: CASSLVPFGTSESNEQFF
j_call: TRBJ2-5; d_call: TRBD1; v_call: TRBV27; clone_size: -; cdr3_length: 13; cdr3_nt: TGTGCCAGCAGGATACAGGGGCAAGAGACCCAGTACTTC; cdr3_aa: CASRIQGQETQYF
j_call: TRBJ2-1; d_call: -; v_call: TRBV25-1; clone_size: -; cdr3_length: 14; cdr3_nt: TGTGCCAGCAGCGGGAGTTTCAGTTACAATGAGCAGTTCTTC; cdr3_aa: CASSGSFSYNEQFF
j_call: TRBJ1-1; d_call: -; v_call: TRBV19; clone_size: -; cdr3_length: 14; cdr3_nt: TGTGCCAGTAGTATCCACTTTATGAACACTGAAGCTTTCTTT; cdr3_aa: CASSIHFMNTEAFF
j_call: TRBJ1-1; d_call: TRBD1; v_call: TRBV6-1; clone_size: -; cdr3_length: 14; cdr3_nt: TGTGCCAGCAGTGAAATACAGGGGTCTGTTGAAGCTTTCTTT; cdr3_aa: CASSEIQGSVEAFF